The source of this TCR beta chain is a study of identifying expanded T cells in peripheral blood. Measured with immunoSEQ multiplex PCR; TCRdb has only the in-frame clones, and not every one. The table lists about 100,000 clones, around nine tenths of them singletons, with about 5.9% in the top ten. Study-wide points: Differentially abundant clones: around 1.1 between replicates, around 16 at 2 to 3 weeks, 18 to 20 at four.

Note on this clone: Its antigen is unknown.

The sample comprised blood. This receptor was identified in a person aged 18-70 years in good health.

The CDR3 sequence: CASSYTGQETQYF. For the CDR3, the DNA is TGTGCCAGCAGTTACACAGGGCAAGAGACCCAGTACTTC. The J gene is TRBJ2-5, the V gene TRBV6-5; D might be TRBD1 (6 bases). V gave up 2 bases and J gave up 2 bases, with 6 bases separating them. Germline V gene lookup returns CDR1 MNHEY and CDR2 SVGAGI. The CDR3 sequence is 13 residues long.